The present entry profiles one T cell receptor (beta chain) with its context. The antigen remains undetermined. Trimming removed 7 bases from V and 3 bases from J; junction bases left unmatched: 6. The CDR3 is 14 residues long. The entry originates in a study of blood T cells in healthy people across ages. It was with a sample-barcoded 5' primer and a J-beta primer mix that a second PCR of about 6 to 12 cycles was run. TCRdb re-analysed the 5' RACE reads in MiXCR, keeping a single row per CDR3 protein. This table holds 1.5 million to 2 million distinct CDR3 sequences, 30% to 35% found once. The study's findings and limits: Significant beta diversity loss was already apparent by age 40, declining roughly linearly.

The chain employs TRBV12-3 or TRBV12-4 and TRBJ1-5; 7 bases are a match to TRBD1. The specimen sequenced was blood. The receptor was isolated from a woman younger than 45 in good health. Here the CDR3 reads CASTLGQVNQPQHF. CDR3 bases: TGTGCCAGCACCCTAGGACAGGTCAATCAGCCCCAGCATTTT.